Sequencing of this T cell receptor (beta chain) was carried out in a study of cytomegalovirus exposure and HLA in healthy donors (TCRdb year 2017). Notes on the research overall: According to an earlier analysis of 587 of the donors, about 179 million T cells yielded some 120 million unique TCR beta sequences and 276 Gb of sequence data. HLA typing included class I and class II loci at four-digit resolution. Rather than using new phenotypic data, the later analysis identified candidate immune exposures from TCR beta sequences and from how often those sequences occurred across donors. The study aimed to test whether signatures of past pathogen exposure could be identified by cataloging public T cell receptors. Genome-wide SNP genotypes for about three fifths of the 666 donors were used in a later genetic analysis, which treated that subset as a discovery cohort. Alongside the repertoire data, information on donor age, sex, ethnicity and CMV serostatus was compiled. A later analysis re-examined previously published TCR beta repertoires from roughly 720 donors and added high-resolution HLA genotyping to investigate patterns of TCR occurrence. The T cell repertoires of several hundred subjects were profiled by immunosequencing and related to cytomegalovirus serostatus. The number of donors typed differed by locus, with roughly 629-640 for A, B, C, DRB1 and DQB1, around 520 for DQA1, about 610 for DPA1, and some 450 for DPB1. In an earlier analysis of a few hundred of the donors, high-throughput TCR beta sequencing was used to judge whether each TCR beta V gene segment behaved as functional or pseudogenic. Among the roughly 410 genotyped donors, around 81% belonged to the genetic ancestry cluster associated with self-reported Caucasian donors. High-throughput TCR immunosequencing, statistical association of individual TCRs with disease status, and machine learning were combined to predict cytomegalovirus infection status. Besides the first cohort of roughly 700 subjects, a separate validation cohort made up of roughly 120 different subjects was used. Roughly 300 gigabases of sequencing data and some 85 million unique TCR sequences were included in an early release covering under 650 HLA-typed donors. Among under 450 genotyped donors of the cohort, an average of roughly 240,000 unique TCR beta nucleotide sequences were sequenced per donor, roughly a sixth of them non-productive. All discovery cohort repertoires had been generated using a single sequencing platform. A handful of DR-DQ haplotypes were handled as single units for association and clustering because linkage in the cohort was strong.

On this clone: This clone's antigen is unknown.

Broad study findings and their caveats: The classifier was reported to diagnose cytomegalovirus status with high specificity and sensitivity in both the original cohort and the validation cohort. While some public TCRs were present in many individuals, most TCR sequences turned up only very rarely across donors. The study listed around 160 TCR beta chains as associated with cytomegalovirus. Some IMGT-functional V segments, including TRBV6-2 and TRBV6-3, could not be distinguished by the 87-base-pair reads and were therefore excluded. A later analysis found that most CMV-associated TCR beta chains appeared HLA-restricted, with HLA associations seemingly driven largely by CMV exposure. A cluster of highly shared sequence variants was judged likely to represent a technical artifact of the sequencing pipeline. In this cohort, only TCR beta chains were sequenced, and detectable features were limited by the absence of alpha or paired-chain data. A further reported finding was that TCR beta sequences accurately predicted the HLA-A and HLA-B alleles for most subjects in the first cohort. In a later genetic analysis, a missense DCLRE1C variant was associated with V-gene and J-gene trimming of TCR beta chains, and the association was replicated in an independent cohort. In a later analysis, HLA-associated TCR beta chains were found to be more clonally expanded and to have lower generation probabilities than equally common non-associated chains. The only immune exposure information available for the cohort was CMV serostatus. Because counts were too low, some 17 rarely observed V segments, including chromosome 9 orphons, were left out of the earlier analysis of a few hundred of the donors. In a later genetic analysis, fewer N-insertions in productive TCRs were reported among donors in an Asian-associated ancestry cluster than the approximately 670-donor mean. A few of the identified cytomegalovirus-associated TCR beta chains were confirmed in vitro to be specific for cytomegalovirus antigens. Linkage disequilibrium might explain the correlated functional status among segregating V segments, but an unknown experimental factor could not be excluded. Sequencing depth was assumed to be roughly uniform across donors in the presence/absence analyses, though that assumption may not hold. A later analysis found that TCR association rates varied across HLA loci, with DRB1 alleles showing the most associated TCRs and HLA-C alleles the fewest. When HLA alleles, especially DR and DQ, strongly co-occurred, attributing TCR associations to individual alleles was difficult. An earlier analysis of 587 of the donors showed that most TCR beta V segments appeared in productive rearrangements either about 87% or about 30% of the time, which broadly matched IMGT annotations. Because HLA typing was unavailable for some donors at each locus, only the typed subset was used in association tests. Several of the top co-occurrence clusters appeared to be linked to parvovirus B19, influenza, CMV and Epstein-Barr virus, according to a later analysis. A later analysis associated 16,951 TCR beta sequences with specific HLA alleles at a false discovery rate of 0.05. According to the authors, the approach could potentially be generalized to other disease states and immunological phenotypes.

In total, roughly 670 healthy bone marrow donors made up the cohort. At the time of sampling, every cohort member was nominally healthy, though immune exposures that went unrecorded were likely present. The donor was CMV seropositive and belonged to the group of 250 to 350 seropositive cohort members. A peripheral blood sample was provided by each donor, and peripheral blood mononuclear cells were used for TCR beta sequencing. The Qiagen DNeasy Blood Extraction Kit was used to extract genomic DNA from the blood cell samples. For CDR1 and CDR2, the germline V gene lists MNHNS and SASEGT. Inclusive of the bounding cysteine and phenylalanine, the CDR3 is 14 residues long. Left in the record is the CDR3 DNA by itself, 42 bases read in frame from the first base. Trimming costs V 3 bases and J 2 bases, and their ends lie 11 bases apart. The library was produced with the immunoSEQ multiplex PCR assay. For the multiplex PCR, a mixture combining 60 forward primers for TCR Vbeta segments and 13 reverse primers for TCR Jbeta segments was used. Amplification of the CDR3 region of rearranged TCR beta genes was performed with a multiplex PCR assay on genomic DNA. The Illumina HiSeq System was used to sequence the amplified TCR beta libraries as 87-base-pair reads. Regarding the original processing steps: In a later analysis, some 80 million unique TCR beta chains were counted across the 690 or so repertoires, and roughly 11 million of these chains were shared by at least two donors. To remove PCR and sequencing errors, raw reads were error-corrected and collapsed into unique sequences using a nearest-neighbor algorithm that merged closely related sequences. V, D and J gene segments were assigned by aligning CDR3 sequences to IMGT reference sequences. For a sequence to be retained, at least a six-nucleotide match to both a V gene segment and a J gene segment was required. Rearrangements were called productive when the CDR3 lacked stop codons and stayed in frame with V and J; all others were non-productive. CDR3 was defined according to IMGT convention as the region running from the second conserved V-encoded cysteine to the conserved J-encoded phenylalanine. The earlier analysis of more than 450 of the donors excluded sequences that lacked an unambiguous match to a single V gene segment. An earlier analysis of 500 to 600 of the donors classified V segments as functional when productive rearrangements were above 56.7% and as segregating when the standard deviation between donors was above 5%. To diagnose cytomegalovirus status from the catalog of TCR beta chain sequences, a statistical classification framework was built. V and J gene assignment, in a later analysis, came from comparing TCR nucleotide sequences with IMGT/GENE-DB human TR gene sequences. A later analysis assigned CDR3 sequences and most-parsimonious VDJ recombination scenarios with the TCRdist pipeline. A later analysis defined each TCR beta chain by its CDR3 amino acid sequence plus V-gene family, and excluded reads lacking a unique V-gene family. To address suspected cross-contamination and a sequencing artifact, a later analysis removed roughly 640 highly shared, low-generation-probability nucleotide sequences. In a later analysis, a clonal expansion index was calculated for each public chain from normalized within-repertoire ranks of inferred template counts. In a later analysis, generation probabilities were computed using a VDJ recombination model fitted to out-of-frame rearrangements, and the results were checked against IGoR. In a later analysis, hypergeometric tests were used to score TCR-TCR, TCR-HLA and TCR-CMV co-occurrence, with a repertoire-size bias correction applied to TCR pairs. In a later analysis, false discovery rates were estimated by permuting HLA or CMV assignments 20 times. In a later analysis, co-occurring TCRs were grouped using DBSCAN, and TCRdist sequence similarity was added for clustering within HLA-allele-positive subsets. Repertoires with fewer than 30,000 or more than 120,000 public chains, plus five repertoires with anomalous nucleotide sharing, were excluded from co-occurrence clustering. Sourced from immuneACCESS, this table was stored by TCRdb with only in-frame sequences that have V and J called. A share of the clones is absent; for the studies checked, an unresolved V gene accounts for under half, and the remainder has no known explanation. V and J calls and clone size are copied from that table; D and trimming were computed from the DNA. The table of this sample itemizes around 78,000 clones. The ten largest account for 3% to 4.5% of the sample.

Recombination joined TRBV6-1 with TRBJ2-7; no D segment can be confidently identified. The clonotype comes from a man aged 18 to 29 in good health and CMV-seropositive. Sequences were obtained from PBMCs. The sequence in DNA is TGTGCCAGCAGTGAGAGAGCCGGTACCTACGAGCAGTACTTC. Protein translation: CASSERAGTYEQYF.